This T cell receptor (beta chain) was recorded in a study of tumor-infiltrating lymphocytes in primary liver carcinoma. The overall study: The patients comprised men and women between the ages of 30 and 69 years. Samples gave roughly 3.5 to 8 million productive TCRbeta reads, similar across tissue types.

Investigators took RNA and DNA out together from 20-30 mg of unsorted bulk tissue. Every one of the tumor samples had a viable tumor cell content above 85%. Of note for this clonotype: The antigen is not known. Mismatch with germline at one junction end may stem from a read error.

TCR beta cDNA was made from roughly 450 ng total RNA with a constant-region primer. Three nested multiplex PCR rounds of slightly modified ARM-PCR generated TCR beta libraries. Rounds one and two of PCR, each of about 10 cycles, were primed with TRBV1-TRBV30 forward primers and a C-beta reverse primer. MiXCR, run by TCRdb on the multiplex PCR reads, gives a single entry per CDR3 protein. The profile shows 75,000 or so distinct CDR3 sequences, over 60% of them singletons. Study results and caveats: Against blood, tumors held a significantly higher top-250-clone fraction (p = 0.039).

The germline V gene has CDR1 MDHEN and CDR2 SYDVKM. This CDR3 region has 18 residues. This sequence originates from a man aged 35-49 years with primary liver carcinoma and hepatitis B virus infection. Sequencing was performed on liver tumor tissue from sampling region 4. Sample subset: tumor region T4, right-lateral pole. The J gene is TRBJ2-3, the V gene TRBV28; D is perhaps TRBD2 (6 bases). The CDR3 reads CASSHSPTSGGSTDTQYF. DNA for the CDR3: TGCGCCAGCAGCCACTCTCCGACTAGTGGAGGGAGCACAGATACGCAGTATTTT.